Included here is one TCR beta chain sequence, with context. Antigen unknown. This entry is derived from a study of cytomegalovirus exposure and HLA in healthy donors. Overall study: Earlier, 100 million or so unique TCR beta sequences were recovered from roughly 170 million T cells by an analysis. Study-wide results and caveats: With high specificity and sensitivity, the classifier reportedly diagnosed cytomegalovirus status. Analysis was carried out at a later point, and it linked a missense DCLRE1C variant to TCR beta V- and J-gene trimming. Reportedly, HLA-A and HLA-B alleles of most subjects were accurately predicted from TCR beta.

The germline V gene has CDR1 SGHTA and CDR2 FQGTGA. Trimming pared 0 bases from V and 3 bases from J, leaving 6 bases between. The CDR3 is 14 amino acids. PCR primers comprised 60 Vbeta and 13 Jbeta primers. This table comes from immunoSEQ multiplex PCR, and its TCRdb copy is limited to in-frame clones, with some not included. There are roughly 120,000 clones in the sample; 50% to 65% occur only once, and roughly 10% lies in the top ten. Sequencing was carried out using PBMCs. This chain connects TRBV7-3 to TRBJ2-1; tentatively, D is TRBD1 (5 bases). This clonotype was sampled from a woman in her forties in good health and CMV-seropositive. The CDR3 sequence is CASSLTQGYNEQFF. CDR3 DNA sequence: TGTGCCAGCAGCTTAACGCAGGGCTACAATGAGCAGTTCTTC.